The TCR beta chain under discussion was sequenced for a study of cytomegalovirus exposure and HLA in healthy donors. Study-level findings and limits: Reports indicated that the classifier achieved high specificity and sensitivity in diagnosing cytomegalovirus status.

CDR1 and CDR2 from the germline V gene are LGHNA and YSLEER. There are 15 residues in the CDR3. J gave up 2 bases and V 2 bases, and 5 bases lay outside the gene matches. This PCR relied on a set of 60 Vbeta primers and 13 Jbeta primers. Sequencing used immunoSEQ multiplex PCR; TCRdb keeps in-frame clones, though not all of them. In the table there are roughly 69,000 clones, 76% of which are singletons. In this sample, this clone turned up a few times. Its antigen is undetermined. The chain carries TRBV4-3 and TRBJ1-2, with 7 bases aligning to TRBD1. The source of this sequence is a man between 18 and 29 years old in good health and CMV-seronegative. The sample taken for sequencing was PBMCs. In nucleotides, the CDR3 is TGCGCCAGCAGCCAATCGCCGGGACAGAACTATGGCTACACCTTC. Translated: CASSQSPGQNYGYTF.